Listed here is a single T cell receptor (beta chain). Its specificity is unknown. The source of the sample is a study of OX40 agonist ivuxolimab in advanced cancers. About the research overall: The dose of intravenous ivuxolimab that patients received every 2 weeks ranged from 0.01 to 10 mg/kg. Findings of the study overall: The study observed clonal expansion of CD4+ and CD8+ blood T cells by week 6 at 0.1 to 3.0 mg/kg. CD8+ T cells showed, on average, more clonal expansion than CD4+ cells.

Data came from immunoSEQ multiplex PCR; TCRdb stores just in-frame clones and leaves some out. The sample holds tens of thousands of clones, about nine tenths seen once. Germline CDR1 SGHVS, CDR2 FNYEAQ. This CDR3 is 17 amino acids long. The junction had 10 bases not matched to a gene; V was cut back by 2 bases and J by 3 bases. The source material was CD4+ or CD8+ T cells sorted from blood, sampled in a trial of the OX40 agonist ivuxolimab. The gene calls are TRBV7-6 and TRBJ2-1; TRBD2 matches at 7 bases. This receptor was obtained from an adult with an advanced solid tumor such as melanoma, head and neck, liver or kidney cancer. Here the CDR3 DNA reads TGTGCCAGCAGCTTACGGACTAGTATCCAATACTACAATGAGCAGTTCTTC. Encoded protein: CASSLRTSIQYYNEQFF.